These 29 T cell receptor beta chains originate from one sample sequenced in a study of T cells in Graves' hyperthyroidism and ophthalmopathy. Amplified TCR beta CDR3 regions derived from RNA transcripts. The study used the HTBI primer set for a first-round RT-PCR of the TCR CDR3. TCRdb independently ran MiXCR on the multiplex PCR reads; one entry per CDR3 protein. Here the sample spans under 750,000 distinct CDR3 sequences, around 20% being singletons. Sequencing was done on a sample of blood. Every receptor here comes from a woman aged 45 to 65 with Graves' hyperthyroidism that later progressed to Graves' ophthalmopathy.

This clonotype was counted a few times. The chain uses TRBV6-1 and TRBJ2-1; D remains unclear. The CDR3 runs to 14 residues. The V gene's germline CDR1 is MNHNS and CDR2 SASEGT. V lost 1 base, J lost 3 bases, and 7 bases lay in between. The CDR3 spells CASSEVNSYNEQFF. The CDR3 DNA reads TGTGCCAGCAGTGAAGTCAACAGCTACAATGAGCAGTTCTTC.

This clonotype occurred many times. The V call is TRBV27, the J call TRBJ1-2, with D hard to call. There are 14 residues in the CDR3. The V end was cut by 2 bases, the J end by 1 base, with 8 bases between. Looked up from germline, CDR1 is MNHEY and CDR2 is SMNVEV (reference sequence). CDR3 loop: CASSLDSVNYGYTF. CDR3 nucleotide sequence: TGTGCCAGCAGTTTAGATTCGGTTAACTATGGCTACACCTTC.

This chain connects TRBV5-4 to TRBJ1-1; D remains unclear. The CDR3 consists of 13 residues. Trimming shortened V by 3 bases and J by 6 bases, and 12 bases separated the two germline ends. Germline V gives CDR1 SGHNT, CDR2 YYREEE (reference sequence). The CDR3 sequence: CASSSQHSAEAFF. CDR3 nucleotides: TGTGCCAGCAGCTCGCAACACTCCGCTGAAGCTTTCTTT. Combining the CDR3 with reference TRBV5-4 and TRBJ1-1 gives the whole variable domain ETGVTQSPTHLIKTRGQQVTLRCSSQSGHNTVSWYQQALGQGPQFIFQYYREEENGRGNFPPRFSGLQFPNYSSELNVNALELDDSALYLCASSSQHSAEAFFGQGTRLTVV.

This clonotype showed up just a few times. This chain links TRBV19 with TRBJ1-4; 9 positions match TRBD1. The CDR3 totals 15 residues. V dropped 8 bases and J dropped 3; count of bases not matched to a gene: 7. Germline V gives CDR1 LNHDA, CDR2 SQIVND (reference sequence). The CDR3 loop reads CASRDRVAANEKLFF. The CDR3, as DNA: TGTGCCAGTCGGGACAGGGTAGCGGCTAATGAAAAACTGTTTTTT.

This clonotype was recorded many times. The chain has TRBV18 and TRBJ2-7, with a tentative D call TRBD2 (5 bases). Trimming pared 0 bases from V and 4 bases from J, leaving 13 bases between. Germline assignment: CDR1 KGHSH and CDR2 LQKENI. The length of the CDR3 is 15 residues. The DNA of the CDR3 is TGTGCCAGCTCACCACCAGAGGGTTCCTTTTACGAGCAGTACTTC. Translated, it gives CASSPPEGSFYEQYF. The full variable domain, rest sourced from reference TRBV18 and TRBJ2-7, is NAGVMQNPRHLVRRRGQEARLRCSPMKGHSHVYWYRQLPEEGLKFMVYLQKENIIDESGMPKERFSAEFPKEGPSILRIQQVVRGDSAAYFCASSPPEGSFYEQYFGPGTRLTVT.

Details on this clonotype: Since a much larger clone is just one base distant, this may be a read error. This sequence joins TRBV18 and TRBJ1-1, with no clear D. The CDR3 totals 11 residues. In germline, CDR1 is KGHSH, CDR2 LQKENI. As DNA, the CDR3 is TGTACCAGCCAAAGGGAATTTGAAGCTTTCTTT. The encoded protein is CTSQREFEAFF.

A single count supports this clonotype. A much larger clone differs from this one at a single base, so this may be a read error. V usage is TRBV12-3 or TRBV12-4 and J usage is TRBJ1-5, with TRBD1 as a possible D gene (5 bases). CDR3 length: 15 amino acids. The CDR3 loop reads CAGSLGTGPNQPQHF. Here the CDR3 DNA reads TGTGCCGGCAGTCTAGGGACGGGGCCCAATCAGCCCCAGCATTTT.

This clonotype was detected many times. This chain links TRBV3-1 with TRBJ1-2, with 7 nucleotides matching TRBD1. The CDR3 contains 13 residues. Germline V gives CDR1 LGHDT, CDR2 YNNKEL (reference sequence). V gave up 8 bases and J gave up 3 bases; unmatched junction bases: 6. The CDR3 nucleotides are TGTGCCAGCGGGGACAGACCCCACTATGGCTACACCTTC. Protein: CASGDRPHYGYTF.

This clonotype was recorded a few times. This sequence joins TRBV7-6 and TRBJ2-7; tentatively, D is TRBD2 (7 bases). From germline, CDR1 is SGHVS and CDR2 FNYEAQ. This CDR3 has 16 residues. V was trimmed by 6 bases and J by 5 bases, leaving 23 bases between them. The CDR3 coding sequence is TGTGCCAGCAGTCAAGATTCGGGACAAGGGGGGGACGAGCAGTACTTC. It codes for CASSQDSGQGGDEQYF.

The V call is TRBV5-8, the J call TRBJ2-3, with D unclear. Germline assignment: CDR1 SGHTS and CDR2 YDEGEE. The ends were cut back, 4 bases at V and 2 bases at J, with 14 bases in the middle. The CDR3 spans 15 residues. The CDR3 loop is CASSGVGMSTDTQYF. DNA of the CDR3: TGTGCCAGCAGCGGGGTAGGGATGTCCACAGATACGCAGTATTTT.

The genes are TRBV2 and TRBJ2-5; the D is unclear. The CDR3 consists of 13 residues. Trimming removed 5 bases at V and 2 bases at J, with 9 bases between. Germline loops: CDR1 SNHLY, CDR2 FYNNEI. Here the CDR3 reads CASSRTLQETQYF. The DNA of the CDR3 is TGTGCCAGCAGTAGGACGCTACAAGAGACCCAGTACTTC.

This clonotype was detected only a few times. The rearrangement uses TRBV20-1 and TRBJ2-2; possibly TRBD1 or TRBD2 for D (5 bases each). This CDR3 is 16 amino acids long. V gave up 1 base and J gave up 4 bases, with 16 bases separating them. Germline V gives CDR1 DFQATT, CDR2 SNEGSKA (reference sequence). CDR3 DNA: TGCAGTGCTAGAGGTGCTCTACAGGAGGCCACCGGGGAGCTGTTTTTT. Its protein product is CSARGALQEATGELFF.

This clonotype was counted a single time. Given a much more abundant clone one base away, this may be a read error. Here the CDR3 omits its conserved ending phenylalanine or tryptophan, so a read error is the likely source. The chain combines TRBV11-1 with TRBJ2-2; 8 bases agree with TRBD1. Germline CDR1 SGHAT, CDR2 FQDESV (reference sequence). The CDR3 loop spans 15 amino acids. The trim removed 7 bases at V and 1 base at J, leaving 5 bases unmatched. CDR3 coding DNA: TGTGCCAGCACCCCCGACAGGGGGAACACCGGGGAGCTGTTTCTT. Translation gives CASTPDRGNTGELFL.

The gene calls are TRBV7-2 and TRBJ2-2, with D unresolved. Trimming took off 0 bases at V and 8 bases at J, with 7 bases between the two ends. CDR1 and CDR2 (germline): SGHTA, FQGNSA. The CDR3 loop spans 13 amino acids. The chain's CDR3 is CASSLANQGELFF. For the CDR3, the DNA is TGTGCCAGCAGCTTAGCGAATCAGGGGGAGCTGTTTTTT.

The chain recombines TRBV29-1 with TRBJ2-6; unclear D gene. This CDR3 is 13 amino acids long. V dropped 4 bases and J dropped 0 bases, with 4 bases sitting between them. Germline V gene sequence: CDR1 SQVTM, CDR2 ANQGSEA. CDR3 amino acids: CSVGDSGANVLTF. Written as DNA, the CDR3 is TGCAGCGTTGGGGACTCTGGGGCCAACGTCCTGACTTTC.

The chain couples TRBV15 to TRBJ1-5; D may be TRBD1 (6 bases). This CDR3 has 15 residues. V was trimmed by 8 bases and J by 0 bases, leaving 14 bases between them. Germline CDR1 LNHNV, CDR2 YYDKDF (reference sequence). The CDR3 DNA is TGTGCCACCGCGTCAGGGGTCTATAGCAATCAGCCCCAGCATTTT. Protein sequence: CATASGVYSNQPQHF.

This clonotype was recorded at least ten times. The V gene is TRBV7-8, the J gene TRBJ1-1, with a weak D call TRBD1 (6 bases). The CDR3 length is 15 residues. Germline CDR1 and CDR2: SGHVS and FQNEAQ. The V end lost 0 bases, the J end lost 1 base, and 9 bases lay between the germline ends. The CDR3, as DNA: TGTGCCAGCAGCTTAGCAACAGGGCCGAACACTGAAGCTTTCTTT. Translating it yields CASSLATGPNTEAFF.

This clonotype was seen a handful of times. This chain uses TRBV5-1 with TRBJ2-7, with D possibly matching TRBD1 (6 bases). CDR3 length equals 15 residues. Trimming stripped 1 base from V and 2 bases from J, with 13 bases between. CDR1 is SGHRS and CDR2 is YFSETQ in the germline V gene. Here the CDR3 reads CASSLTQGDPYEQYF. The CDR3 nucleotides are TGCGCCAGCAGCTTGACACAGGGAGACCCCTACGAGCAGTACTTC.

This clonotype appeared many times. CDR3 sequence: CASSQDMVRLGATNEKLFF. The DNA for the CDR3 is TGTGCCAGCAGCCAAGATATGGTTCGCCTAGGGGCAACTAATGAAAAACTGTTTTTT. J is TRBJ1-4 and V is TRBV3-1; TRBD1 might be the D (5 bases). This CDR3 spans 19 amino acids. Trimming removed 0 bases from V and 0 bases from J, with 17 bases in between. The V gene's germline CDR1 is LGHDT and CDR2 YNNKEL (reference sequence).

This clonotype was counted many times. The rearrangement links TRBV7-2 to TRBJ2-1; D is perhaps TRBD2 (5 bases). From germline, CDR1 is SGHTA and CDR2 FQGNSA. V lost 2 bases and J lost 8, with 16 bases in between. The CDR3 extends over 15 amino acids. CDR3 DNA: TGTGCCAGCAGCTTAATGAGGCTAGCCCAGGATGAGCAGTTCTTC. Amino acids: CASSLMRLAQDEQFF.

The J gene is TRBJ2-3, the V gene TRBV2; D perhaps matches TRBD1 (5 bases). From germline, CDR1 is SNHLY and CDR2 FYNNEI. The CDR3 has 12 amino acids. Trimming stripped 8 bases from V and 4 bases from J, with 10 bases between. The CDR3 DNA is TGTGCCAGCCTGGTGGGGCCAGATACGCAGTATTTT. It codes for CASLVGPDTQYF.

There are a few counts of this clonotype. This may come from a read error, since a much larger clone is one base off. This chain joins TRBV6-1 and TRBJ1-1; 9 positions agree with TRBD1. Germline V gives CDR1 MNHNS, CDR2 SASEGT. This CDR3 spans 16 amino acids. The CDR3 is CAGSRRQGGMNTEAFF. The CDR3 DNA reads TGTGCCGGCAGTCGGAGACAGGGGGGGATGAACACTGAAGCTTTCTTT.

This clonotype occurred many times. The chain combines TRBV5-1 with TRBJ2-1, with 8 positions matching TRBD1. The CDR3 has 12 residues. V lost 5 bases, J lost 6 bases, and 1 base stayed unmatched. Per the germline V gene, CDR1 is SGHRS and CDR2 is YFSETQ. CDR3 nucleotide sequence: TGCGCCAGCAGGACAGGGGCCAATGAGCAGTTCTTC. This gives the protein CASRTGANEQFF.

In this sample, this clonotype turned up many times. The chain employs TRBV2 and TRBJ1-1, with unresolved D. V dropped 3 bases and J dropped 1 base, with 9 bases sitting between them. Per the germline V gene, CDR1 is SNHLY and CDR2 is FYNNEI. CDR3 length: 14 residues. CDR3: CASSEARSNTEAFF. The DNA for the CDR3 is TGTGCCAGCAGTGAGGCCAGGTCGAACACTGAAGCTTTCTTT.

The table lists this clonotype with many counts. The J gene is TRBJ1-2, the V gene TRBV5-6; tentative D call: TRBD1 (6 bases). The CDR3 covers 13 residues. With 4 bases removed from V and 4 bases from J, the gap between germline ends came to 11 bases. Germline V gene lookup returns CDR1 SGHDT and CDR2 YYEEEE. The CDR3 DNA sequence: TGTGCCAGCAGCCGACAGGTTAGCTATGGCTACACCTTC. Protein product: CASSRQVSYGYTF.

This chain uses TRBV9 with TRBJ2-1; 10 bases line up with TRBD2. J lost 5 bases, V lost 4 bases, and 6 bases had no gene match. The length of the CDR3 is 15 residues. The germline V gene encodes CDR1 SGDLS and CDR2 YYNGEE. The CDR3 reads CASSQLAGPNNEQFF. In nucleotides, the CDR3 is TGTGCCAGCAGCCAACTAGCGGGACCAAACAATGAGCAGTTCTTC.

This clonotype was recorded once. The chain couples TRBV19 to TRBJ1-2; the match to TRBD1 covers 7 bases. Unmatched junction bases numbered 4, after V lost 6 bases and J lost 3 bases. Germline assignment: CDR1 LNHDA and CDR2 SQIVND (reference sequence). The CDR3 contains 13 residues. The CDR3 region is CASSTGQHYGYTF. The CDR3 coding sequence is TGTGCCAGTAGCACGGGACAGCACTATGGCTACACCTTC. The full variable domain, in which reference TRBV19 and TRBJ1-2 provide the parts outside the CDR3, is DGGITQSPKYLFRKEGQNVTLSCEQNLNHDAMYWYRQDPGQGLRLIYYSQIVNDFQKGDIAEGYSVSREKKESFPLTVTSAQKNPTAFYLCASSTGQHYGYTFGSGTRLTVV.

Only a few counts were recorded for this clonotype. V usage is TRBV6-1 and J usage is TRBJ2-2; D is tentatively TRBD1 or TRBD2 (5 bases each). This CDR3 region has 16 residues. CDR1 is MNHNS, CDR2 SASEGT, per germline. V lost 7 bases and J 6 bases, leaving 21 bases between the germline ends. The CDR3 bases are TGTGCCAGCATCCGAGGGACCACGGCGGCGGCCGGGGAGCTGTTTTTT. Protein product: CASIRGTTAAAGELFF.

This chain joins TRBV7-2 and TRBJ2-3; 9 bases are shared with TRBD1. The junction had 7 bases not matched to a gene; V was cut back by 5 bases and J by 7 bases. The CDR3 contains 14 residues. Germline V gene lookup returns CDR1 SGHTA and CDR2 FQGNSA. The CDR3 protein is CASSPAGTGNTQYF. CDR3 sequence (DNA): TGTGCCAGCAGCCCCGCCGGGACAGGGAATACGCAGTATTTT.